This TCR beta chain was sequenced in a study of lymphopenia after photon versus proton radiotherapy. The germline gives CDR1 SGHRS, CDR2 YFSETQ. The ends were cut back, 4 bases at V and 1 base at J, with 12 bases in the middle. CDR3 length: 15 residues. TCRdb's table, derived via immunoSEQ multiplex PCR, lists solely in-frame clones and lacks some. The data show around 53,000 clones, around 82% seen once. The source material was peripheral blood, sampled from a patient treated with photon-based radiotherapy. The chain combines TRBV5-1 with TRBJ2-4; TRBD2 is a possible D gene (6 bases). The receptor's source is a man aged 50 or older with gastric cancer. CDR3 in DNA: TGCGCCAGCAGCCCTAGCGCTTGGGCCAAAAACATTCAGTACTTC. Translating gives CASSPSAWAKNIQYF.